Following are 7 T cell receptor beta chains from one sample sequenced in a study of blood T cells in healthy people across ages. Primers used in a second PCR of about 7 to 12 cycles were a sample-barcoded 5' primer and a J-beta primer mix. TCRdb itself ran the 5' RACE reads through MiXCR, one entry per CDR3 protein. This sample has approximately 1,000,000 distinct CDR3 sequences, with roughly 45% found just once. The specimen was blood. These TCRs come from a woman between 55 and 75 years old in good health.

This clonotype has more than one count but fewer than ten. The chain employs TRBV27 and TRBJ2-3; maybe TRBD2 (6 bases). The CDR3 is 16 residues long. Germline V CDR1 and CDR2: MNHEY, SMNVEV (reference sequence). Between the trimmed V and J ends, which lost 3 bases and 4 bases, there was a span of 17 bases. The CDR3 protein is CASSFRPSARSDTQYF. The CDR3 DNA reads as TGTGCCAGCAGTTTTCGGCCTAGCGCACGGTCAGATACGCAGTATTTT.

The gene calls are TRBV20-1 and TRBJ2-5, with 10 nucleotides matching TRBD2. Germline CDR1 reads DFQATT; CDR2 reads SNEGSKA (reference sequence). The length of the CDR3 is 15 residues. Trimming at V came to 5 bases and at J to 2 bases, leaving 8 bases not matched to a gene. The CDR3 DNA sequence: TGCAGTGCTCGACTAGCGGGTGAAGTACAAGAGACCCAGTACTTC. It translates to CSARLAGEVQETQYF.

This clonotype has a handful of counts. The chain links TRBV27 to TRBJ2-7, with 10 positions matching TRBD1. V was pared by 5 bases and J by 1 base, with 17 bases of the junction left unmatched. Per the germline V gene, CDR1 is MNHEY and CDR2 is SMNVEV (reference sequence). The CDR3 sequence is 19 residues long. CDR3 in amino acids: CASSDSPTGQGERSYEQYF. CDR3 DNA sequence: TGTGCCAGCAGTGACTCCCCGACTGGACAGGGGGAAAGATCCTACGAGCAGTACTTC.

V is TRBV25-1 and J is TRBJ1-4, with D possibly being TRBD1 (5 bases). The CDR3 is made up of 11 amino acids. The germline V and J ends were trimmed by 8 bases and 8 bases, with 9 bases remaining between them. Germline loops: CDR1 MGHDK, CDR2 SYGVNS. This CDR3 reads CASGTFEKLFF. CDR3 nucleotide sequence: TGTGCCAGCGGGACGTTCGAAAAACTGTTTTTT. Variable domain in full (rest from reference TRBV25-1 and TRBJ1-4): EADIYQTPRYLVIGTGKKITLECSQTMGHDKMYWYQQDPGMELHLIHYSYGVNSTEKGDLSSESTVSRIRTEHFPLTLESARPSHTSQYLCASGTFEKLFFGSGTQLSVL.

This clonotype was detected a few times. The V gene is TRBV7-3, the J gene TRBJ2-3; TRBD2 matches 8 bases. The CDR3 runs to 18 residues. Trimming at V came to 1 base and at J to 2 bases, leaving 11 bases not matched to a gene. Germline CDR1 and CDR2: SGHTA and FQGTGA. In DNA, the CDR3 is TGTGCCAGCAGCTTAAGGGGTACTAGCGGAGGGGCCACAGATACGCAGTATTTT. It encodes CASSLRGTSGGATDTQYF.

This clonotype came up a few times. The V gene is TRBV11-1, the J gene TRBJ2-3, with TRBD2 as a possible D gene (5 bases). Trimming pared 5 bases from V and 0 bases from J, leaving 15 bases between. Germline values: CDR1 SGHAT, CDR2 FQDESV (reference sequence). This CDR3 comprises 16 residues. As DNA, the CDR3 is TGTGCCAGCAGCGCAGGAGGAGCGTCTAGCACAGATACGCAGTATTTT. This sequence encodes CASSAGGASSTDTQYF. The full variable domain, with the rest looked up from reference TRBV11-1 and TRBJ2-3, is EAEVAQSPRYKITEKSQAVAFWCDPISGHATLYWYRQILGQGPELLVQFQDESVVDDSQLPKDRFSAERLKGVDSTLKIQPAELGDSAMYLCASSAGGASSTDTQYFGPGTRLTVL.

The J gene is TRBJ2-3, the V gene TRBV12-3 or TRBV12-4; D is ambiguous. V was clipped by 6 bases and J by 5 bases, with 9 bases between them. The CDR3 covers 12 residues. The DNA for the CDR3 is TGTGCCAGCAGATTGTGGGGAGATACGCAGTATTTT. As protein: CASRLWGDTQYF.